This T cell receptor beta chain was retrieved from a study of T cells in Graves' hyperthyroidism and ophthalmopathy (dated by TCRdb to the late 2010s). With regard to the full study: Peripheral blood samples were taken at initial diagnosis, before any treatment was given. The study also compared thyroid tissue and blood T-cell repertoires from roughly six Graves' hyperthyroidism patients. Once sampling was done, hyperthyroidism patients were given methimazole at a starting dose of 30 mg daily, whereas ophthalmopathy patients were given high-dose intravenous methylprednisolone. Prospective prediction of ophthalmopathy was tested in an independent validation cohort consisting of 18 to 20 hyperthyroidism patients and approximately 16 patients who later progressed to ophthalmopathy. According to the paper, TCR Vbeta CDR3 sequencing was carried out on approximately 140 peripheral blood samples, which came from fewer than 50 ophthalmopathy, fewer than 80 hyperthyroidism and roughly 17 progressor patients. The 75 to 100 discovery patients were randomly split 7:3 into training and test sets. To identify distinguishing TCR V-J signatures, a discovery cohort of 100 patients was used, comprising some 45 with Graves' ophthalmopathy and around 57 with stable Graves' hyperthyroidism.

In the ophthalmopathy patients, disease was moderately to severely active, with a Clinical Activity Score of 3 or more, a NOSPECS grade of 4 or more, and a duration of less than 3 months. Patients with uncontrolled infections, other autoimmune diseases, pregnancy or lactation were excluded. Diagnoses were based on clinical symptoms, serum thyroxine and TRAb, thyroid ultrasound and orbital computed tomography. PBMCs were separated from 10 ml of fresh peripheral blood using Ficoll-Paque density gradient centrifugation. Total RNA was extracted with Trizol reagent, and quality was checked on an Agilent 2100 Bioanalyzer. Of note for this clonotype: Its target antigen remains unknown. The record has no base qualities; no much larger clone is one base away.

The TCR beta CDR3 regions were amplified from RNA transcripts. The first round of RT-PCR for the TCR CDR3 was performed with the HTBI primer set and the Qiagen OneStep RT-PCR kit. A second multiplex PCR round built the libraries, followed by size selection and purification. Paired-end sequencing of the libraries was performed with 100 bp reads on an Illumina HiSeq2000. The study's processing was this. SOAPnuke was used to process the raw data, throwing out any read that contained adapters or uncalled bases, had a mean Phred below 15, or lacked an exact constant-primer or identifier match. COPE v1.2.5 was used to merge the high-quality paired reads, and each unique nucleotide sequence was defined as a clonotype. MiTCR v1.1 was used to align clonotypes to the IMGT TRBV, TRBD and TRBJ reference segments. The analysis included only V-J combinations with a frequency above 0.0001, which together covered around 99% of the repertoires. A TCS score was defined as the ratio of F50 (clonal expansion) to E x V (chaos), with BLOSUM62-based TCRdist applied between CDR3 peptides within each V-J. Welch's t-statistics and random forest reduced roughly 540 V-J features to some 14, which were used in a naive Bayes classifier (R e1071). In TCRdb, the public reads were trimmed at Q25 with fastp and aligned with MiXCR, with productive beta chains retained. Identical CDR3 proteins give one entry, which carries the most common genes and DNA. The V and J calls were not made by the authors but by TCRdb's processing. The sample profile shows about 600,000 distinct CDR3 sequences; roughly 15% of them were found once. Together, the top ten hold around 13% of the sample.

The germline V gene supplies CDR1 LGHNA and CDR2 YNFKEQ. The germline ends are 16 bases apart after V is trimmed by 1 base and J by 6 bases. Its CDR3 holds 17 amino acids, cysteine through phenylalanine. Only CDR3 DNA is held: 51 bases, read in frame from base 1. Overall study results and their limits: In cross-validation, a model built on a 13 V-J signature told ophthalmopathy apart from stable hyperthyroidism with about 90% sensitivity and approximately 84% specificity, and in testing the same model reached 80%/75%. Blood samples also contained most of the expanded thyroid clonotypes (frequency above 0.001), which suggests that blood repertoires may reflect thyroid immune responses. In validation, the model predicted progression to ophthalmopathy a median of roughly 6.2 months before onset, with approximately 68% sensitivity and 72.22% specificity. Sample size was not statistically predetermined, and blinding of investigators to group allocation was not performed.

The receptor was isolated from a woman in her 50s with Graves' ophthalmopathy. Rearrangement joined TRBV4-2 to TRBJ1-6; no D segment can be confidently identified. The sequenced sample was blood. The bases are TGTGCCAGCAGCCAAGTGATCGGAGGACGGGGTAATTCACCCCTCCACTTT. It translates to CASSQVIGGRGNSPLHF.